The 29 T cell receptor beta chains below were found in one sample sequenced in a study of blood T cell repertoires in COVID-19. Measured with immunoSEQ multiplex PCR; TCRdb has only the in-frame clones, and not every one. The sample lists 250,000 to 350,000 clones; approximately 90% were seen once. The specimen was PBMCs or T cells enriched from blood (not recorded which). The receptors here all came from a woman aged 18-29 years who had recovered from COVID-19.

This clone was seen a single time. The chain couples TRBV11-2 to TRBJ2-7; 10 bases agree with TRBD2. Per germline, CDR1 SGHAT and CDR2 FQNNGV. J lost 0 bases, V lost 4 bases, and 3 bases had no gene match. There are 15 residues in the CDR3. CDR3 sequence: CASSYGTSDSYEQYF. CDR3 nucleotide sequence: TGTGCCAGCAGCTACGGGACTAGCGACTCCTACGAGCAGTACTTC.

The V and J genes are TRBV2 and TRBJ1-1, with D perhaps matching TRBD1 (5 bases). Germline V CDR1 and CDR2: SNHLY, FYNNEI. This CDR3 contains 14 residues. Between the trimmed V and J ends, which lost 1 base and 5 bases, there was a span of 11 bases. In DNA form, the CDR3 reads TGTGCCAGCAGTGAAGGGGCAGGGAAAACTGAAGCTTTCTTT. Its translation is CASSEGAGKTEAFF.

Only a few counts were recorded for this clone. The chain uses TRBV7-4 and TRBJ1-2, with D perhaps matching TRBD1 (6 bases). CDR3 length: 20 amino acids. Germline V gene sequence: CDR1 SGHVT, CDR2 SQSDAQ. Trimming pared 2 bases from V and 8 bases from J, leaving 33 bases between. This chain's CDR3 is CASSLKRKRWQGPLQEGYTF. CDR3 sequence (DNA): TGTGCCAGCAGCTTAAAAAGGAAAAGGTGGCAGGGGCCGCTCCAGGAGGGCTACACCTTC. The whole variable domain, filled in from reference TRBV7-4 and TRBJ1-2, reads GAGVSQSPRYKVAKRGRDVALRCDSISGHVTLYWYRQTLGQGSEVLTYSQSDAQRDKSGRPSGRFSAERPERSVSTLKIQRTEQGDSAVYLCASSLKRKRWQGPLQEGYTFGSGTRLTVV.

The chain joins TRBV2 to TRBJ1-2; possibly TRBD1 for D (5 bases). V shed 6 bases and J shed 8 bases, with 13 bases lying between them. The CDR3 covers 12 residues. Per the germline V gene, CDR1 is SNHLY and CDR2 is FYNNEI. CDR3 bases: TGTGCCAGCAGGAGACAGTCGTTCGGCTACACCTTC. The encoded protein is CASRRQSFGYTF.

The genes are TRBV27 and TRBJ2-6, with D uncertain. The germline gives CDR1 MNHEY, CDR2 SMNVEV (reference sequence). Trimming pared 6 bases from V and 0 bases from J, leaving 9 bases between. The CDR3 is 15 amino acids. Here the CDR3 DNA reads TGTGCCAGCAGCCCCACACCCTCTGGGGCCAACGTCCTGACTTTC. This translates into CASSPTPSGANVLTF.

The chain recombines TRBV19 with TRBJ2-1, with 8 bases that match TRBD2. J was trimmed by 0 bases and V by 3 bases; bases with no gene match: 10. Germline CDR1 reads LNHDA; CDR2 reads SQIVND (reference sequence). There are 18 residues in the CDR3. This CDR3 is CASSILSTREDSYNEQFF. In DNA form, the CDR3 reads TGTGCCAGTAGTATCTTGAGCACGCGGGAGGACTCCTACAATGAGCAGTTCTTC.

The gene calls are TRBV4-2 and TRBJ2-3; maybe TRBD2 (6 bases). Per germline, CDR1 LGHNA and CDR2 YNFKEQ. With 4 bases removed from V and 4 bases from J, the gap between germline ends came to 9 bases. This CDR3 spans 13 amino acids. The DNA of the CDR3 is TGTGCCAGCAGCCCTACGGGGGCAGATACGCAGTATTTT. Its protein is CASSPTGADTQYF.

The J gene is TRBJ2-5, the V gene TRBV11-2; 8 bases agree with TRBD1. The CDR3 is 17 residues long. Germline trimming cut 5 bases from V and 4 bases from J; bases unmatched to any gene: 15. The V gene's germline CDR1 is SGHAT and CDR2 FQNNGV. CDR3 sequence: CASSKRSVGTGLETQYF. CDR3 nucleotide sequence: TGTGCCAGCAGCAAACGCAGCGTCGGGACAGGTTTAGAGACCCAGTACTTC.

This clone was observed once. V usage is TRBV6-6 and J usage is TRBJ1-6; D remains unclear. Per the germline V gene, CDR1 is MNHNY and CDR2 is SVGAGI (reference sequence). CDR3 length: 13 amino acids. Trimming removed 2 bases at V and 11 bases at J, with 10 bases between. CDR3 nucleotides: TGTGCCAGCAGTTACACGGGATCACCACCCCTCCACTTT. This gives the protein CASSYTGSPPLHF.

The chain has TRBV19 and TRBJ2-1; 9 bases line up with TRBD2. The V and J ends lost 2 bases and 11 bases, in that order; junction bases with no gene match: 7. Germline loops: CDR1 LNHDA, CDR2 SQIVND (reference sequence). The CDR3 is 14 amino acids. The CDR3 reads CASSIRVAGEKQFF. The CDR3 DNA sequence: TGTGCCAGTAGTATAAGGGTAGCGGGGGAAAAGCAGTTCTTC.

The chain joins TRBV12-3 or TRBV12-4 to TRBJ2-1; D gene uncertain. The ends were cut back, 2 bases at V and 8 bases at J, with 10 bases in the middle. The CDR3 runs 13 residues. The DNA of the CDR3 is TGTGCCAGCAGTTTATTTGAGGCCGATGAGCAGTTCTTC. Its translation: CASSLFEADEQFF.

The rearrangement links TRBV19 to TRBJ2-3; the match to TRBD2 covers 10 bases. The CDR3 is 17 residues long. Germline V lookup: CDR1 LNHDA, CDR2 SQIVND (reference sequence). V was pared by 3 bases and J by 1 base, with 7 bases of the junction left unmatched. The chain's CDR3 is CASSMGAGGPGTDTQYF. In DNA form, the CDR3 reads TGTGCCAGTAGTATGGGAGCGGGGGGGCCTGGCACAGATACGCAGTATTTT.

The CDR3 region is CASSRWTPTNTGELFF. CDR3 in DNA: TGTGCCAGCAGCAGGTGGACACCTACGAACACCGGGGAGCTGTTTTTT. The chain recombines TRBV5-4 with TRBJ2-2, with D tentatively TRBD1 (5 bases). This CDR3 is built from 16 residues. V shed 4 bases and J shed 0 bases, with 13 bases lying between them. CDR1 and CDR2 from the germline V gene are SGHNT and YYREEE (reference sequence). Full variable domain (missing parts from reference TRBV5-4 and TRBJ2-2): ETGVTQSPTHLIKTRGQQVTLRCSSQSGHNTVSWYQQALGQGPQFIFQYYREEENGRGNFPPRFSGLQFPNYSSELNVNALELDDSALYLCASSRWTPTNTGELFFGEGSRLTVL.

The chain recombines TRBV6-2 or TRBV6-3 with TRBJ2-7; 12 bases are a match to TRBD2. Losses at the gene ends were 6 bases for V and 7 bases for J; bases not matched to a gene: 10. CDR3 length: 15 amino acids. The V gene's germline CDR1 is MNHEY and CDR2 SVGEGT. The CDR3 DNA sequence: TGTGCCAGCAGCCCCCTAGCGGGGGGGCCGAGGGAGCAGTACTTC. Translating gives CASSPLAGGPREQYF.

The gene calls are TRBV7-8 and TRBJ2-5, with a tentative D call TRBD2 (6 bases). There are 16 residues in the CDR3. Trimming took 1 base from V and 1 from J, leaving 13 bases between them. Germline loops: CDR1 SGHVS, CDR2 FQNEAQ. The CDR3 nucleotides read TGTGCCAGCAGCTTAGTTGTAGGGAGGCTCCAAGAGACCCAGTACTTC. Its protein product is CASSLVVGRLQETQYF.

The chain carries TRBV28 and TRBJ1-4; D may be TRBD1 (5 bases). The CDR3 is 13 amino acids. Per germline, CDR1 MDHEN and CDR2 SYDVKM. With 4 bases removed from V and 8 bases from J, the gap between germline ends came to 11 bases. In DNA form, the CDR3 reads TGTGCCAGCAGTTCGGCAGGGAGGGAAAAACTGTTTTTT. Translated, it gives CASSSAGREKLFF.

The rearrangement joins TRBV4-1 to TRBJ2-1, with 9 positions matching TRBD1. In germline, CDR1 is MGHRA, CDR2 YSYEKL. The CDR3 has 15 amino acids. J gave up 8 bases and V 1 base, and 6 bases lay outside the gene matches. The CDR3 DNA is TGCGCCAGCAGCCAAGGTGGGACAGGGCAGGATGAGCAGTTCTTC. This gives the protein CASSQGGTGQDEQFF.

The rearrangement joins TRBV18 to TRBJ2-2; tentative D call: TRBD1 (6 bases). The germline CDR1 and CDR2 sequences are KGHSH and LQKENI. This CDR3 is built from 15 residues. V lost 6 bases, J lost 6 bases, and 17 bases lay in between. The CDR3 protein is CASSPARGNPGELFF. Written as DNA, the CDR3 is TGTGCCAGCTCTCCTGCCAGGGGCAACCCCGGGGAGCTGTTTTTT.

This rearrangement joins TRBV10-1 to TRBJ2-7; D is perhaps TRBD1 (6 bases). CDR3 length: 13 residues. V gave up 11 bases and J gave up 4 bases, with 18 bases separating them. Germline V gene sequence: CDR1 WNHNN, CDR2 SYGVQD (reference sequence). The CDR3 nucleotides are TGCGCCGGGTCCCTGGGGCAGGGGTACGAGCAGTACTTC. Translating gives CAGSLGQGYEQYF.

The chain uses TRBV2 and TRBJ1-1, with D possibly matching TRBD1 (5 bases). Deletions cut 6 bases from V and 3 bases from J, with 17 bases between. The CDR3 has 15 amino acids. Germline V CDR1 and CDR2: SNHLY, FYNNEI. CDR3 in amino acids: CASRQRQGMDTEAFF. Written as DNA, the CDR3 is TGTGCCAGCAGGCAGCGTCAGGGTATGGACACTGAAGCTTTCTTT.

The V call is TRBV18, the J call TRBJ1-2, with 7 bases that match TRBD1. V shed 0 bases, J shed 6 bases, and the junction held 4 bases outside the gene matches. The CDR3 consists of 14 residues. CDR1 and CDR2 (germline): KGHSH, LQKENI. CDR3 in DNA: TGTGCCAGCTCACCACCGGTCAGGGGGGATGGCTACACCTTC. It codes for CASSPPVRGDGYTF.

The chain is built from TRBV7-9 and TRBJ2-6, with D tentatively TRBD1 (5 bases). The CDR3 sequence is 17 residues long. In germline, CDR1 is SEHNR, CDR2 FQNEAQ (reference sequence). Trimming removed 3 bases from V and 0 bases from J, with 12 bases in between. As DNA, the CDR3 is TGTGCCAGCAGCTTTGCAGGGTCCAACTCTGGGGCCAACGTCCTGACTTTC. Translation: CASSFAGSNSGANVLTF. Filled out from reference TRBV7-9 and TRBJ2-6, the complete variable domain reads DTGVSQNPRHKITKRGQNVTFRCDPISEHNRLYWYRQTLGQGPEFLTYFQNEAQLEKSRLLSDRFSAERPKGSFSTLEIQRTEQGDSAMYLCASSFAGSNSGANVLTFGAGSRLTVL.

This sequence joins TRBV19 and TRBJ1-5; TRBD1 might be the D (6 bases). V was pared by 3 bases and J by 4 bases, with 19 bases between. The germline CDR1 and CDR2 sequences are LNHDA and SQIVND (reference sequence). The CDR3 has 17 amino acids. The CDR3 loop is CASSMAPLKGGNQPQHF. The DNA of the CDR3 is TGTGCCAGTAGTATGGCCCCACTCAAAGGGGGTAATCAGCCCCAGCATTTT. Drawing the rest from reference TRBV19 and TRBJ1-5, the complete variable domain is DGGITQSPKYLFRKEGQNVTLSCEQNLNHDAMYWYRQDPGQGLRLIYYSQIVNDFQKGDIAEGYSVSREKKESFPLTVTSAQKNPTAFYLCASSMAPLKGGNQPQHFGDGTRLSIL.

A note on this clone: An end of the junction does not agree with germline; a read error may underlie this. The V call is TRBV7-7, the J call TRBJ1-5; a weak D match, TRBD1 (5 bases). The CDR3 spans 14 residues. The germline V gene has CDR1 SSHAT and CDR2 FNYEAQ (reference sequence). CDR3 coding DNA: TGTGCTAGCAGCTTAATAGGGGCCTTCGAAGCCCAGCATTTT. It encodes CASSLIGAFEAQHF.

The chain couples TRBV11-2 to TRBJ2-1; 8 nucleotides match TRBD1. The length of the CDR3 is 15 residues. V trimming: 1 base; J trimming: 6 bases; junction bases outside the gene matches: 5. The germline CDR1 and CDR2 sequences are SGHAT and FQNNGV. Here the CDR3 DNA reads TGTGCCAGCAGCTTAGCCCCCGGACAGGGCAATGAGCAGTTCTTC. Translation gives CASSLAPGQGNEQFF.

The count of this clone is one. The V gene is TRBV6-4, the J gene TRBJ1-2, with a possible D match to TRBD1 (6 bases). Germline V lookup: CDR1 MRHNA, CDR2 SNTAGT. The ends were cut back, 4 bases at V and 7 bases at J, with 10 bases in the middle. The length of the CDR3 is 12 residues. The DNA for the CDR3 is TGTGCCAGCAGTGGGGCGACAGGTGGCTACACCTTC. Encoded protein: CASSGATGGYTF.

The chain employs TRBV11-3 and TRBJ2-3, with D perhaps matching TRBD2 (5 bases). Trimming left V 4 bases short and J 4 bases short, with 12 bases between. The germline V gene encodes CDR1 SGHNT and CDR2 YENEEA. The CDR3 loop spans 14 amino acids. For the CDR3, the DNA is TGTGCCAGCAGCTCCTTTATAGCGCCAGATACGCAGTATTTT. As protein: CASSSFIAPDTQYF.

Of note for this clone: At one end, the junction sequence differs from germline, possibly due to a read error. CDR3 coding DNA: TGTGCTAGCAGCGCTACAGGTTCCTACGAGCAGTACTTC. Protein product: CASSATGSYEQYF. V is TRBV7-7 and J is TRBJ2-7, with D perhaps TRBD1 (5 bases). Germline V lookup: CDR1 SSHAT, CDR2 FNYEAQ (reference sequence). The CDR3 covers 13 residues.

The V and J genes are TRBV7-8 and TRBJ1-5; TRBD1 matches at 8 bases. Trimming removed 5 bases from V and 4 bases from J; junction bases left unmatched: 16. Germline V gives CDR1 SGHVS, CDR2 FQNEAQ. The CDR3 length is 18 residues. The CDR3 reads CASSLVPGGAYRNQPQHF. The CDR3 bases are TGTGCCAGCAGCCTTGTCCCAGGGGGCGCGTATCGGAATCAGCCCCAGCATTTT.